This TCR beta chain is drawn from a study of human T cells and chemical hapten exposure. The time point denotes: patch test 1, 2 weeks after DPC sensitization. The treatment: therapeutic diphenylcyclopropenone sensitization with weekly scalp DPC. TCRdb passed the RACE reads through MiXCR, listing each CDR3 protein once. This table holds some 380,000 distinct CDR3 sequences, nearly 5% found once. The V gene end was trimmed by 8 bases and the J gene end by 10 bases; junction bases not matched to a gene: 11. The CDR3 consists of 15 residues. From germline, CDR1 is MDHEN and CDR2 SYDVKM. This clonotype was counted between two and nine times.

The clonotype was recovered from a woman aged 50 to 60 with alopecia areata. Some clones in this sample may be carry-over from other donors' samples. V and J are TRBV28 and TRBJ2-6, with 10 nucleotides matching TRBD1. The source was whole blood, collected in connection with sensitization to the hapten diphenylcyclopropenone (DPC). CDR3 bases: TGTGCCAGCGGTCACCCGACAGGGGGCGCGAACGTCCTGACTTTC. It codes for CASGHPTGGANVLTF.